The entry below describes one T cell receptor (beta chain). The sample belongs to a study of blood T cell repertoires in COVID-19. Overall study: Sites in the United States, Italy and Spain provided acute and convalescent COVID-19 samples. PBMCs, B-cell-depleted T cells, or T cells were the source of the cDNA or gDNA that made up the material.

In the original analysis: Amplification with reference gene primers provided the estimates of nucleated cell counts. Method: immunoSEQ multiplex PCR; TCRdb's copy keeps in-frame clones and lacks some. The V and J calls and the clone size are those of that table, but D and trimming were determined from the DNA. The sample lists about 52,000 clones; about four fifths were seen once. In Seattle, patients joined the study during active infection and were tracked longitudinally. The germline CDR1 and CDR2 sequences are KGHSH and LQKENI. Trimming removed 7 bases from V and 1 base from J, with 13 bases in between. This CDR3 is 14 amino acids long.

The chain couples TRBV18 to TRBJ1-1, with D maybe TRBD1 (5 bases). This receptor was obtained from a woman of 80 years or more with COVID-19, enrolled during active disease. Sequenced: peripheral blood. CDR3 sequence: CASFRGEENTEAFF. In DNA, the CDR3 is TGTGCCAGCTTCCGGGGGGAGGAGAACACTGAAGCTTTCTTT.